A selection of T cell receptor beta chains follows, all from one sample in a study of T cell responses to AZD1222 COVID-19 vaccine. The protocol was immunoSEQ multiplex PCR, while the TCRdb copy is restricted to in-frame clones and leaves out a portion. Among 59,000 or so clones listed, around 84% were seen once. This specimen consisted of peripheral blood, obtained on day 0 of AZD1222 vaccination. The receptors stem from an adult in good health. CDR3s include the opening cysteine and the closing phenylalanine or tryptophan. Fields, in order: D gene, V gene, clone size, J gene, CDR3 DNA, CDR3 protein. The D gene is left open where the match is weak. Expanded clones are given a class, and other clones once, few, many or no size at all.

D gene: TRBD2; V gene: TRBV6-5; clone size: NA; J gene: TRBJ2-7; CDR3 DNA: TGTGCCAGCAGTCCCAGGCTAGCGGGAGTCAACGAGCAGTACTTC; CDR3 protein: CASSPRLAGVNEQYF
D gene: TRBD1; V gene: TRBV7-9; clone size: NA; J gene: TRBJ1-4; CDR3 DNA: TGTGCCAGCAGCGAACAGGGGTCAGGAGAAAAACTGTTTTTT; CDR3 protein: CASSEQGSGEKLFF
D gene: TRBD1; V gene: TRBV7-2; clone size: NA; J gene: TRBJ1-5; CDR3 DNA: TGTGCCAGCAGCTTAGGGACAGGGGGCCGCCTGGTTCAGCCCCAGCATTTT; CDR3 protein: CASSLGTGGRLVQPQHF
D gene: TRBD2; V gene: TRBV10-1; clone size: NA; J gene: TRBJ2-3; CDR3 DNA: TGCGCCAGCAGTGAGTCCCTTGCTAGCGGGAGAAGTAGTACGCAGTATTTT; CDR3 protein: CASSESLASGRSSTQYF
D gene: NA; V gene: TRBV6-5; clone size: NA; J gene: TRBJ2-5; CDR3 DNA: TGTGCCAGCAACACAGAAGAGACCCAGTACTTC; CDR3 protein: CASNTEETQYF
D gene: NA; V gene: TRBV10-3; clone size: once; J gene: TRBJ1-5; CDR3 DNA: TGTGCCAGCAGACAGGAACTCAATCAGCCCCAGCATTTT; CDR3 protein: CASRQELNQPQHF
D gene: NA; V gene: TRBV5-4; clone size: NA; J gene: TRBJ2-1; CDR3 DNA: TGTGCCAGCAGCCCGAGGGTGGAGCCTAAGCAGTTCTTC; CDR3 protein: CASSPRVEPKQFF
D gene: NA; V gene: TRBV7-3; clone size: NA; J gene: TRBJ2-2; CDR3 DNA: TGTGCCAGCAGCTACATTACCGGGGAGCTGTTTTTT; CDR3 protein: CASSYITGELFF
D gene: NA; V gene: TRBV12-3/TRBV12-4; clone size: NA; J gene: TRBJ1-5; CDR3 DNA: TGTGCCAGCAGTACAGGGACGGGTCAGCCCCAGCATTTT; CDR3 protein: CASSTGTGQPQHF
D gene: TRBD2; V gene: TRBV28; clone size: NA; J gene: TRBJ2-4; CDR3 DNA: TGTGCCAGCAGTTTCATGACTAGCGGGAGGCCCCAAAACATTCAGTACTTC; CDR3 protein: CASSFMTSGRPQNIQYF
D gene: TRBD1; V gene: TRBV27; clone size: NA; J gene: TRBJ2-2; CDR3 DNA: TGTGCCAGCAGGGGGACAGGGGTTTGGCCCGGGGAGCTGTTTTTT; CDR3 protein: CASRGTGVWPGELFF
D gene: NA; V gene: TRBV9; clone size: NA; J gene: TRBJ2-1; CDR3 DNA: TGTGCCAGCAGCCCCGGAGCAGGGCACTACAATGAGCAGTTCTTC; CDR3 protein: CASSPGAGHYNEQFF
D gene: NA; V gene: TRBV11-2; clone size: NA; J gene: TRBJ1-2; CDR3 DNA: TGTGCCAGCAGCTTCCCTGCGGGTAATGGCTACACCTTC; CDR3 protein: CASSFPAGNGYTF
D gene: NA; V gene: TRBV18; clone size: NA; J gene: TRBJ1-3; CDR3 DNA: TGTGCCAGCTCACCTGGGGCGGGAGGAACTGGAAACACCATATATTTT; CDR3 protein: CASSPGAGGTGNTIYF
D gene: NA; V gene: TRBV20-1; clone size: NA; J gene: TRBJ1-5; CDR3 DNA: TGCAGTGCTAGTTTTCGGTATCAGCCCCAGCATTTT; CDR3 protein: CSASFRYQPQHF
D gene: TRBD1; V gene: TRBV15; clone size: NA; J gene: TRBJ2-3; CDR3 DNA: TGTGCCACCAGCAGTTTCGGACAGGGGGCATTCACAGATACGCAGTATTTT; CDR3 protein: CATSSFGQGAFTDTQYF
D gene: NA; V gene: TRBV6-2/TRBV6-3; clone size: few; J gene: TRBJ2-7; CDR3 DNA: TGTGCCAGCAGTTACTCGGGGCAGGCCAGAGACGGCTACGAGCAGTACTTC; CDR3 protein: CASSYSGQARDGYEQYF
D gene: TRBD1; V gene: TRBV7-9; clone size: NA; J gene: TRBJ1-6; CDR3 DNA: TGTGCCAGCAGCTTAGGACAGGGTGGATTGTATAATTCACCCCTCCACTTT; CDR3 protein: CASSLGQGGLYNSPLHF
D gene: TRBD1; V gene: TRBV7-9; clone size: NA; J gene: TRBJ1-5; CDR3 DNA: TGTGCCAGCAGCAGACAGGGAGATCAGCCCCAGCATTTT; CDR3 protein: CASSRQGDQPQHF
D gene: TRBD2; V gene: TRBV24-1; clone size: NA; J gene: TRBJ2-1; CDR3 DNA: TGTGCCACCAGTCTACGGGAGGTCAGAAATGAGCAGTTCTTC; CDR3 protein: CATSLREVRNEQFF
D gene: NA; V gene: TRBV13; clone size: NA; J gene: TRBJ1-2; CDR3 DNA: TGTGCCAGCAGCCCAGGGTACAGTAACTATGGCTACACCTTC; CDR3 protein: CASSPGYSNYGYTF
D gene: NA; V gene: TRBV27; clone size: few; J gene: TRBJ2-7; CDR3 DNA: TGTGCCAGCAGCGAGGGGTCGCCCTACGAGCAGTACTTC; CDR3 protein: CASSEGSPYEQYF
D gene: NA; V gene: TRBV19; clone size: NA; J gene: TRBJ2-2; CDR3 DNA: TGTGCCAGTGGGAAGAACGCGAACACCGGGGAGCTGTTTTTT; CDR3 protein: CASGKNANTGELFF
D gene: NA; V gene: TRBV6-5; clone size: NA; J gene: TRBJ1-1; CDR3 DNA: TGTGCCAGCAGTTACTCGAGGGATGGGAACACTGAAGCTTTCTTT; CDR3 protein: CASSYSRDGNTEAFF
D gene: TRBD1; V gene: TRBV6-5; clone size: NA; J gene: TRBJ2-3; CDR3 DNA: TGTGCCAGCCAACCACAGGGGGGTATAGCAGATACGCAGTATTTT; CDR3 protein: CASQPQGGIADTQYF
D gene: NA; V gene: TRBV11-3; clone size: NA; J gene: TRBJ2-1; CDR3 DNA: TGTGCCAGCAGTAAAGGAAGCTACCCCTACAATGAGCAGTTCTTC; CDR3 protein: CASSKGSYPYNEQFF
D gene: NA; V gene: TRBV4-1; clone size: once; J gene: TRBJ1-2; CDR3 DNA: TGCGCCAGCAGCCAACTAAGGGGGAAGGGCTATGGCTACACCTTC; CDR3 protein: CASSQLRGKGYGYTF
D gene: TRBD1; V gene: TRBV24-1; clone size: NA; J gene: TRBJ2-1; CDR3 DNA: TGTGCCACCAGTGACGCTGACCCGGGACAGGGGCACAATGAGCAGTTCTTC; CDR3 protein: CATSDADPGQGHNEQFF
D gene: NA; V gene: TRBV7-3; clone size: NA; J gene: TRBJ1-2; CDR3 DNA: TGTGCCAGCAGCCATGGAACAGGAAGATATGGAAATGGCTACACCTTC; CDR3 protein: CASSHGTGRYGNGYTF
D gene: TRBD2; V gene: TRBV19; clone size: once; J gene: TRBJ2-1; CDR3 DNA: TGTGCCAGTAGTAATCTAGCGGGAGCTCCCAATGAGCAGTTCTTC; CDR3 protein: CASSNLAGAPNEQFF
D gene: NA; V gene: TRBV7-2; clone size: once; J gene: TRBJ2-2; CDR3 DNA: TGTGCCAGCAGCTCACAGGGAAACACCGGGGAGCTGTTTTTT; CDR3 protein: CASSSQGNTGELFF
D gene: TRBD2; V gene: TRBV7-8; clone size: NA; J gene: TRBJ2-7; CDR3 DNA: TGTGCCAGCAGCTTAGGGGGGGGGTCCAGATCCTACGAGCAGTACTTC; CDR3 protein: CASSLGGGSRSYEQYF
D gene: TRBD1; V gene: TRBV19; clone size: NA; J gene: TRBJ2-1; CDR3 DNA: TGTGCCAGTAGCTACAGGGGGCGCCGAACTAATGAGCAGTTCTTC; CDR3 protein: CASSYRGRRTNEQFF
D gene: NA; V gene: TRBV27; clone size: NA; J gene: TRBJ1-2; CDR3 DNA: TGTGCCAGCAGTTCGCGCAGCAGTCCAAACTACTCTAACTATGGCTACACCTTC; CDR3 protein: CASSSRSSPNYSNYGYTF
D gene: NA; V gene: TRBV5-6; clone size: NA; J gene: TRBJ1-1; CDR3 DNA: TGTGCCAGCAGGCTCCCAGGGGAGACTGAAGCTTTCTTT; CDR3 protein: CASRLPGETEAFF
D gene: TRBD1; V gene: TRBV19; clone size: NA; J gene: TRBJ1-6; CDR3 DNA: TGTGCCAGTAGAGAGGACAGGGGTAACTCACCCCTCCACTTT; CDR3 protein: CASREDRGNSPLHF
D gene: NA; V gene: TRBV11-2; clone size: NA; J gene: TRBJ1-1; CDR3 DNA: TGTGCCAGCAGCTTAATCCGTGATCGAGCTTTCTTT; CDR3 protein: CASSLIRDRAFF
D gene: TRBD1; V gene: TRBV6-5; clone size: NA; J gene: TRBJ1-5; CDR3 DNA: TGTGCCAGCAGGGGAACAGGGGTGAAGCAGCCCCAGCATTTT; CDR3 protein: CASRGTGVKQPQHF
D gene: NA; V gene: TRBV11-2; clone size: NA; J gene: TRBJ2-2; CDR3 DNA: TGTGCCAGCAGTCCCCGTGTACTAGACCGAGGAACCGGGGAGCTGTTTTTT; CDR3 protein: CASSPRVLDRGTGELFF
D gene: NA; V gene: TRBV3-1/TRBV3-2; clone size: NA; J gene: TRBJ2-2; CDR3 DNA: TGTGCCAGCAGCCGTAGCCGGGACAAGAACACCGGGGAGCTGTTTTTT; CDR3 protein: CASSRSRDKNTGELFF
D gene: TRBD1; V gene: TRBV6-5; clone size: NA; J gene: TRBJ2-7; CDR3 DNA: TGTGCCAGCAGCCTCAGGGGGCAACCCTCCTACGAGCAGTACTTC; CDR3 protein: CASSLRGQPSYEQYF
D gene: NA; V gene: TRBV5-1; clone size: NA; J gene: TRBJ2-2; CDR3 DNA: TGCGCCAGCAGCTTGACAGGGAAGCCCGGGGAGCTGTTTTTT; CDR3 protein: CASSLTGKPGELFF
D gene: NA; V gene: TRBV6-5; clone size: NA; J gene: TRBJ2-2; CDR3 DNA: TGTGCCAGCAGGATGAGGGGGGGCACCGGGGAGCTGTTTTTT; CDR3 protein: CASRMRGGTGELFF
D gene: TRBD2; V gene: TRBV29-1; clone size: NA; J gene: TRBJ2-7; CDR3 DNA: TGCAGCGTTGAAGTTCTAGCGGGGAACTCCTACGAGCAGTACTTC; CDR3 protein: CSVEVLAGNSYEQYF
D gene: NA; V gene: TRBV6-2/TRBV6-3; clone size: NA; J gene: TRBJ1-4; CDR3 DNA: TGTGCCAGCAGTTACGTTGGGAGAGGGACTAATGAAAAACTGTTTTTT; CDR3 protein: CASSYVGRGTNEKLFF
D gene: NA; V gene: TRBV18; clone size: NA; J gene: TRBJ1-5; CDR3 DNA: TGTGCCAGCTCACCAACTTGGGACAATACGAACCAGCCCCAGCATTTT; CDR3 protein: CASSPTWDNTNQPQHF
D gene: NA; V gene: TRBV5-1; clone size: NA; J gene: TRBJ2-3; CDR3 DNA: TGCGCCAGCAGGGTAGTACTAGCCACAGATACGCAGTATTTT; CDR3 protein: CASRVVLATDTQYF
D gene: NA; V gene: TRBV10-1; clone size: NA; J gene: TRBJ2-2; CDR3 DNA: TGCGCCAGCAGTGAGGAGGGGAGGGGGAGCACCGGGGAGCTGTTTTTT; CDR3 protein: CASSEEGRGSTGELFF